This TCR beta chain comes out of a study of T cell responses to AZD1222 COVID-19 vaccine. Study-level findings and limits: The span of vaccine-associated CD4 TCRs extended across spike, with dominance at 160-218 and 743-854. Repertoires were sampled only after the peak T cell response. Nearly half of the spike-specific TCRs reportedly recognize variant regions that carry no mutations. Donor demographics were predominantly white British with a female majority; clonal diversity may be underestimated.

About this clone itself: What it recognizes is unknown.

This CDR3 has 14 amino acids. CDR1 and CDR2 (germline): MDHEN, SYDVKM. With V trimmed by 7 bases and J by 2 bases, 4 bases remained unmatched. Generated by immunoSEQ multiplex PCR, the TCRdb table keeps only in-frame clones and is missing some. The table includes roughly 140,000 clones, around 93% detected once. The sequencing used peripheral blood, collected on day 0 of AZD1222 vaccination. The clonotype was recovered from an adult in good health. The V call is TRBV28, the J call TRBJ2-1, with 8 nucleotides matching TRBD1. The CDR3 reads CASIDRGTYNEQFF. The CDR3 coding sequence is TGTGCCAGCATAGACAGGGGTACCTACAATGAGCAGTTCTTC.